This T cell receptor beta chain was sequenced in a study of cytomegalovirus exposure and HLA in healthy donors. Findings and caveats of the study: Cytomegalovirus status was reportedly diagnosed by the classifier with high specificity and sensitivity. Some TCR beta chains (164 of them) were listed as cytomegalovirus-associated.

With 60 Vbeta and 13 Jbeta primers, the PCR was carried out. Using immunoSEQ multiplex PCR, the repertoire was profiled, and TCRdb retains in-frame clones only, with some absent. The repertoire holds more than 150,000 clones, approximately 81% seen once, with around 0.26% in the top ten. On this clone: Its antigen is currently unknown.

V trimming: 4 bases; J trimming: 7 bases; junction bases outside the gene matches: 7. The CDR3 has 15 residues. CDR1 and CDR2 (germline): SGHDN, FVKESK. The rearrangement joins TRBV14 to TRBJ2-7; 13 positions agree with TRBD2. The source is a boy younger than 18 in good health and CMV-seronegative. The sequenced sample was PBMCs. CDR3: CASSLRLAGGEEQYF. DNA of the CDR3: TGTGCCAGCAGCCTAAGACTAGCGGGAGGAGAAGAGCAGTACTTC.